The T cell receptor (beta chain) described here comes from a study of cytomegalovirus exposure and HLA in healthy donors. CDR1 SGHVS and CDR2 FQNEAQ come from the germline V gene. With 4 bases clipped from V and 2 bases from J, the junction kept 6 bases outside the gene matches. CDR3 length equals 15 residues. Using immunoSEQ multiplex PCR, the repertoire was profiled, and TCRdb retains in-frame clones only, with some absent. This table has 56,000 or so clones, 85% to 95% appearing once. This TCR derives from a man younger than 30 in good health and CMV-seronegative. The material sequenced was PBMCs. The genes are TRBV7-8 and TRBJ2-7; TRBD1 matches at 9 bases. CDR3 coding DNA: TGTGCCAGCAGCTCAGAGAGGACAGGGGCCTACGAGCAGTACTTC. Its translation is CASSSERTGAYEQYF.